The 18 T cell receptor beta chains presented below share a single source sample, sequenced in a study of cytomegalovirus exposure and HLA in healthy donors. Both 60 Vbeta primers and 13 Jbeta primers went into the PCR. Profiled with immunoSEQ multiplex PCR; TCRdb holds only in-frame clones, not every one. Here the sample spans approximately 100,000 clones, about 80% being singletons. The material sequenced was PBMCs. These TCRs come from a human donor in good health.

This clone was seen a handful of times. The CDR3 region has the DNA TGTGCCAGCAGTATGGGGACAGGTAGCAATCAGCCCCAGCATTTT. Its translation: CASSMGTGSNQPQHF. V gene TRBV9 combines with J gene TRBJ1-5, with 8 bases lining up with TRBD1. Germline CDR1 reads SGDLS; CDR2 reads YYNGEE. Trimming took 5 bases from V and 0 from J; bases not matched to a gene: 4. The CDR3 totals 15 residues.

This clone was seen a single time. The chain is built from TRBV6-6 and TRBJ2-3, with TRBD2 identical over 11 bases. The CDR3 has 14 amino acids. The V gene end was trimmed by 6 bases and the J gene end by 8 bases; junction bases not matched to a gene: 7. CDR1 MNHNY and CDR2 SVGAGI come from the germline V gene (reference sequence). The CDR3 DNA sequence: TGTGCCAGCAGCCTAGCGGGAGGTGAAGGTACGCAGTATTTT. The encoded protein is CASSLAGGEGTQYF.

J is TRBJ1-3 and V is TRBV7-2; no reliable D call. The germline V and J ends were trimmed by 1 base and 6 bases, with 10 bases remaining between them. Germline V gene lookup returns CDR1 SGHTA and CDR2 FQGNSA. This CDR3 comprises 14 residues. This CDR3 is CASSLDWRKNTIYF. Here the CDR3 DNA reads TGTGCCAGCAGCTTAGATTGGCGGAAAAACACCATATATTTT.

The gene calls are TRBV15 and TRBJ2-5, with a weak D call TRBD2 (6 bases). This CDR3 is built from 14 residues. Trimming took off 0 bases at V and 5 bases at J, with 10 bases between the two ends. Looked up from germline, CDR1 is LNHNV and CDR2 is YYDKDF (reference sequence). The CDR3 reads CATSRDRGGETQYF. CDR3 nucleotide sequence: TGTGCCACCAGCAGAGATCGCGGAGGGGAGACCCAGTACTTC.

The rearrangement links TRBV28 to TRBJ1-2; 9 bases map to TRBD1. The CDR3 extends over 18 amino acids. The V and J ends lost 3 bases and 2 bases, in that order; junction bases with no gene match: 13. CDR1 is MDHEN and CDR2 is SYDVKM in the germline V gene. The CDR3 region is CASSFWALGQGGNYGYTF. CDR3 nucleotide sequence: TGTGCCAGCAGTTTCTGGGCGTTGGGACAGGGAGGGAACTATGGCTACACCTTC.

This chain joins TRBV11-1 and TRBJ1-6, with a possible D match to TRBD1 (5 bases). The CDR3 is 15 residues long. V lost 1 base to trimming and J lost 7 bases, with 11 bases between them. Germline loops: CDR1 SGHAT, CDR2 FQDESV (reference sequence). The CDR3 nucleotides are TGTGCCAGCAGCTTAGACGGGGGGTCCAATTCACCCCTCCACTTT. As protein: CASSLDGGSNSPLHF.

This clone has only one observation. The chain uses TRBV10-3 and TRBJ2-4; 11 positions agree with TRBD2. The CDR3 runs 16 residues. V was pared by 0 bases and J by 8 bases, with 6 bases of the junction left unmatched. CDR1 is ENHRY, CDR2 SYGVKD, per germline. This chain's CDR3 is CAISESPSGGRDIQYF. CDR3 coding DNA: TGTGCCATCAGTGAGTCGCCTAGCGGGGGGAGAGACATTCAGTACTTC.

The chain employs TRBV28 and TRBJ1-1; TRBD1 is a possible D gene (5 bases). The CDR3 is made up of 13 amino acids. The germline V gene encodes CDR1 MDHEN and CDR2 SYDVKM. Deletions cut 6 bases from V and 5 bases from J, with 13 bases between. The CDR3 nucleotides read TGTGCCAGCAGAACCAGGGTGAGGACTGAAGCTTTCTTT. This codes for CASRTRVRTEAFF.

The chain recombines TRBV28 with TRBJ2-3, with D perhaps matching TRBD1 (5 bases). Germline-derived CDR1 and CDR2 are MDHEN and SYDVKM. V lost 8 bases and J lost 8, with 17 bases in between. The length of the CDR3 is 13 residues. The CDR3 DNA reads TGTGCCAGCCACAGGAGCCCGGGTAGTACGCAGTATTTT. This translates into CASHRSPGSTQYF.

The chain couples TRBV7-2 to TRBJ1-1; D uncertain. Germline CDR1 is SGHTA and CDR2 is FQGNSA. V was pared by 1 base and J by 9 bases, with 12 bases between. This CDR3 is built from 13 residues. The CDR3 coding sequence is TGTGCCAGCAGCTTAGTAGGGAGCCCTAAAGCTTTCTTT. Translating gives CASSLVGSPKAFF.

For the CDR3, the DNA is TGTGCCAGTAGTACCTTCGGACAGAGAAGCTTCTCTGGGGCCAACGTCCTGACTTTC. This sequence encodes CASSTFGQRSFSGANVLTF. J is TRBJ2-6 and V is TRBV19; D perhaps matches TRBD1 (6 bases). The V gene lost 4 bases and the J gene lost 0 bases, with 19 bases spanning the gap. The CDR3 contains 19 residues. Germline lookup yields CDR1 LNHDA and CDR2 SQIVND (reference sequence).

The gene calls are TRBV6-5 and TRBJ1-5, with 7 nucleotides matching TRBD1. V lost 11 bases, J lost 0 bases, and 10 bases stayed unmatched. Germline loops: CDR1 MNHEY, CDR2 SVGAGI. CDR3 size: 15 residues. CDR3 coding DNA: TGTGCCTCAGACAGGGAAGCAGTTAGCAATCAGCCCCAGCATTTT. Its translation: CASDREAVSNQPQHF.

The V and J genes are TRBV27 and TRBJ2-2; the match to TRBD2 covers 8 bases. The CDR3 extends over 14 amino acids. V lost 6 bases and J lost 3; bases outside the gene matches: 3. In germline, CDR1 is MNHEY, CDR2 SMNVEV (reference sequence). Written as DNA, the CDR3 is TGTGCCAGCAGGCGGGAGGTCTACACCGGGGAGCTGTTTTTT. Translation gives CASRREVYTGELFF.

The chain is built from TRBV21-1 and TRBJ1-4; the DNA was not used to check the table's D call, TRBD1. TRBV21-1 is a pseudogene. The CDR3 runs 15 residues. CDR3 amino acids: CASSKGDRVFRKLFF. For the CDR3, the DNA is TGTGCCAGCAGCAAAGGAGACAGGGTATTTAGAAAACTGTTTTTT.

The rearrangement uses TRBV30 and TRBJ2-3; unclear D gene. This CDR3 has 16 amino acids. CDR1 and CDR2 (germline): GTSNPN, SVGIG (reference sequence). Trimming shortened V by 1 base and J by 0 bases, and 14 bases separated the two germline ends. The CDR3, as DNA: TGTGCCTGGAGTGGTAGAGGAGCCCGTAGCACAGATACGCAGTATTTT. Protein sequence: CAWSGRGARSTDTQYF.

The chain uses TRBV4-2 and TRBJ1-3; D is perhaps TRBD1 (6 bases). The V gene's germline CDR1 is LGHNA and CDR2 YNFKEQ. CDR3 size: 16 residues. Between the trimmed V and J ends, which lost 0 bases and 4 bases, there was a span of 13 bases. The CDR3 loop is CASSQDTGGAGNTIYF. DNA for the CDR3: TGTGCCAGCAGCCAAGATACGGGGGGCGCCGGAAACACCATATATTTT.

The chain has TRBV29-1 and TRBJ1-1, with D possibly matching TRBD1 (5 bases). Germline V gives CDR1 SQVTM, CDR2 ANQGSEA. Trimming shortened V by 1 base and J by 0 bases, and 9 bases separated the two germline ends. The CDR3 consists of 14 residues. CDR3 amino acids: CSVEAQGLNTEAFF. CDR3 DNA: TGCAGCGTTGAAGCGCAGGGTTTGAACACTGAAGCTTTCTTT.

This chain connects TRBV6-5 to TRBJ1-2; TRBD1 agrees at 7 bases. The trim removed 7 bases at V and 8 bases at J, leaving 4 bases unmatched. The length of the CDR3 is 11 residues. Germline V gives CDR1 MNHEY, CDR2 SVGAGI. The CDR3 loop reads CASKQGFGYTF. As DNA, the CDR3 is TGTGCCAGCAAACAGGGGTTCGGCTACACCTTC.